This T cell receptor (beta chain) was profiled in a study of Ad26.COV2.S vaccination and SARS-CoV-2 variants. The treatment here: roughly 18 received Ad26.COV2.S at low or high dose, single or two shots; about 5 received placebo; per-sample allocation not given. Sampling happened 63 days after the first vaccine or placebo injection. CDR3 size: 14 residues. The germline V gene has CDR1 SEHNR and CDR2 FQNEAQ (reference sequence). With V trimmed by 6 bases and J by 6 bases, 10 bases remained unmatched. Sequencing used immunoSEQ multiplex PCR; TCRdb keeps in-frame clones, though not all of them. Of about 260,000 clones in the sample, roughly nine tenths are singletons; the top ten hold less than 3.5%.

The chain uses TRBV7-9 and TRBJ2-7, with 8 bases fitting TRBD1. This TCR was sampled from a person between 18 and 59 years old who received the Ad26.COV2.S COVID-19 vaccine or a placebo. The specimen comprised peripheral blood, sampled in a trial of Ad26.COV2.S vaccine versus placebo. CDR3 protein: CASSLGSTGGEQYV. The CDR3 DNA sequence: TGTGCCAGCAGTCTAGGGAGTACAGGGGGCGAGCAGTACGTC.